The source of this TCR beta chain is a study of cytotoxic CD8 clonotypes in ibrutinib-treated CLL. Study information: Samples had a mean of approximately 240,000 productive templates and around 89,000 productive rearrangements. General observations from the study: Shared public clonotypes were rare, and on treatment they either got smaller or stayed the same. Clonality increased with ibrutinib response but returned toward baseline at progression.

The repertoire was sequenced with immunoSEQ multiplex PCR; TCRdb's copy has only in-frame clones and lacks some. The sample carries approximately 320,000 clones, about 64% recorded once. This clone has only a few counts. Antigen unknown. Germline V gene data show CDR1 as SGHTA and CDR2 as FQGNSA. V dropped 8 bases and J dropped 4 bases, with 9 bases sitting between them. This CDR3 is 13 amino acids long. This chain joins TRBV7-2 and TRBJ1-6; no clear D. This receptor was obtained from a human donor with chronic lymphocytic leukemia. The sequences come from PBMCs, collected after 36 months of ibrutinib treatment. The CDR3 sequence is CASAPVYNSPLHF. CDR3 coding DNA: TGTGCCAGCGCCCCGGTTTATAATTCACCCCTCCACTTT.